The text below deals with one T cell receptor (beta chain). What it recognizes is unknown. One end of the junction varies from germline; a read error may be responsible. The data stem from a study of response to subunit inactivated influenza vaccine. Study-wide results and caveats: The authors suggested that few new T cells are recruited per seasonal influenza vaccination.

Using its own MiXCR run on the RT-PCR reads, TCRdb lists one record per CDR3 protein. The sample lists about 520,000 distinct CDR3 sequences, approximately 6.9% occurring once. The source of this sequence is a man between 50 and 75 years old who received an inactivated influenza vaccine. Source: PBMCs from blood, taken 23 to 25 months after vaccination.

CDR3 DNA: TGCAGTGCTAGCCCCCGGGACTACAATAAGCAGTTCTTC. It translates to CSASPRDYNKQFF. This chain uses TRBV20-1 with TRBJ2-1; 7 bases agree with TRBD2. The CDR3 runs to 13 residues. CDR1 and CDR2 from the germline V gene are DFQATT and SNEGSKA (reference sequence).